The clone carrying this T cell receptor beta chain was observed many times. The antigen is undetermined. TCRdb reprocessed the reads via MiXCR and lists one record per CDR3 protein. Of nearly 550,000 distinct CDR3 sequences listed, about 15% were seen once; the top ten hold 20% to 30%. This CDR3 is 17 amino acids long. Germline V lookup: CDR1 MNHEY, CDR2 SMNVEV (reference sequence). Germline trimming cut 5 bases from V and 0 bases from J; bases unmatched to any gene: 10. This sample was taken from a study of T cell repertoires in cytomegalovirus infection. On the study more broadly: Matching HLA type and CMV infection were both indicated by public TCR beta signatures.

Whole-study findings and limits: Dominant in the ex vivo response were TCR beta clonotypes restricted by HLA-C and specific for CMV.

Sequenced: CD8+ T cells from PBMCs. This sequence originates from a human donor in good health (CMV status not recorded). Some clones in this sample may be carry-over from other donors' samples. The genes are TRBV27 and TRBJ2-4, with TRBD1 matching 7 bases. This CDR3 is CASSPPGRQGAKNIQYF. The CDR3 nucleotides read TGTGCCAGCAGTCCGCCTGGGAGACAGGGAGCCAAAAACATTCAGTACTTC.